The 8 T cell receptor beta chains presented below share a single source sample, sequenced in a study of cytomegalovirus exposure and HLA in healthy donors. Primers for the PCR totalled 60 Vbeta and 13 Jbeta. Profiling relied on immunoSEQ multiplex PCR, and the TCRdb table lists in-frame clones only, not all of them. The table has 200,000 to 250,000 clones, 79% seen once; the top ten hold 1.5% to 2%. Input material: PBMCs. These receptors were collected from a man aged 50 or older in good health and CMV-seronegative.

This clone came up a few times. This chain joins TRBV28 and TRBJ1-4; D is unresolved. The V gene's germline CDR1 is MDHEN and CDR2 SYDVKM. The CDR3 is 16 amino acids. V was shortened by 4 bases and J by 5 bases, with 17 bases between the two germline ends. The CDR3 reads CASSSPAMWRNEKLFF. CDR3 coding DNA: TGTGCCAGCAGTTCCCCTGCGATGTGGAGGAATGAAAAACTGTTTTTT.

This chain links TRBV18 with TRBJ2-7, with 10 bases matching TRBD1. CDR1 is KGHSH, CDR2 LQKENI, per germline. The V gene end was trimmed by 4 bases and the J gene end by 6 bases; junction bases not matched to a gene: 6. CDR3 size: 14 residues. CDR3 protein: CASSRVGQGFEQYF. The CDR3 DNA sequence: TGTGCCAGCTCACGAGTGGGACAGGGGTTCGAGCAGTACTTC.

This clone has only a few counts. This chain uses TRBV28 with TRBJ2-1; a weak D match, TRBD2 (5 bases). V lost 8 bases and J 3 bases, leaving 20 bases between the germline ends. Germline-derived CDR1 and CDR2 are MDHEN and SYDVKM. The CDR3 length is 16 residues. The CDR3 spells CASVRWFGERYNEQFF. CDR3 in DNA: TGTGCCAGCGTGCGTTGGTTCGGGGAACGCTACAATGAGCAGTTCTTC.

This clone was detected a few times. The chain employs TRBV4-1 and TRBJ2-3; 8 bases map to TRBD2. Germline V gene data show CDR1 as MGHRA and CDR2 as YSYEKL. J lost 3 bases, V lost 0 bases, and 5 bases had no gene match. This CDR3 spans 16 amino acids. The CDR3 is CASSQETSGKTDTQYF. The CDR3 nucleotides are TGCGCCAGCAGCCAAGAAACTAGCGGAAAGACAGATACGCAGTATTTT.

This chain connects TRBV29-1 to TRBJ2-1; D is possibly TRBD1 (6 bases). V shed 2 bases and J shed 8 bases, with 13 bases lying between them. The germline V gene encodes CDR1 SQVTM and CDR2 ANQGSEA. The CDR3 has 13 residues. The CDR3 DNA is TGCAGCGTTGAAAGTCAGGACAGTCATGAGCAGTTCTTC. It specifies CSVESQDSHEQFF.

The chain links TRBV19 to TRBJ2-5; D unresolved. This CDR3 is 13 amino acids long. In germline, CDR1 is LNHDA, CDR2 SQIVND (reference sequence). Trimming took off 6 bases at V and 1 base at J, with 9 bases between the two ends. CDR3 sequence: CASSIRVQETQYF. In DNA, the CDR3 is TGTGCCAGTAGCATCCGGGTCCAAGAGACCCAGTACTTC.

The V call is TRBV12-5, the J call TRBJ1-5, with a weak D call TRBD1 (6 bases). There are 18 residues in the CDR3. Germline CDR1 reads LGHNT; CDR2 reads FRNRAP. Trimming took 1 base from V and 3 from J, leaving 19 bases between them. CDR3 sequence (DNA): TGTGCTAGTGGTTTGGCACCTAATTTACAGGGCAACAATCAGCCCCAGCATTTT. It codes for CASGLAPNLQGNNQPQHF. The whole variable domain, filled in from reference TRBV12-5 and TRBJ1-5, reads DARVTQTPRHKVTEMGQEVTMRCQPILGHNTVFWYRQTMMQGLELLAYFRNRAPLDDSGMPKDRFSAEMPDATLATLKIQPSEPRDSAVYFCASGLAPNLQGNNQPQHFGDGTRLSIL.

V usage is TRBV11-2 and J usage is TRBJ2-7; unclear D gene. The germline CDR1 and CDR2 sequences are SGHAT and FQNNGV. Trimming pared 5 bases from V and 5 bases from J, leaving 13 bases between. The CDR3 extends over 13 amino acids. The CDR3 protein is CASSHPYPHEQYF. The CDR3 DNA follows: TGTGCCAGCAGCCATCCCTACCCTCACGAGCAGTACTTC.